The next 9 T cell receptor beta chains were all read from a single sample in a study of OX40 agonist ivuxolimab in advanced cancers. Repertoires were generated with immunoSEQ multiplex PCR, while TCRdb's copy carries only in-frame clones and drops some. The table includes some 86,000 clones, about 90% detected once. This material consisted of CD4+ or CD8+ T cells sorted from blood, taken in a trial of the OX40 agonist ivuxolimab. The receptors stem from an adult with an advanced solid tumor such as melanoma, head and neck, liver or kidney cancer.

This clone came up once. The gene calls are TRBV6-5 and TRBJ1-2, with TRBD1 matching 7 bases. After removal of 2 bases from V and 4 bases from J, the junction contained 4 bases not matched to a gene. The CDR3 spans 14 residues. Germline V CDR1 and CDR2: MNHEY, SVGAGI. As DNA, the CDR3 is TGTGCCAGCAGTTACGAAGGGACAGCCTATGGCTACACCTTC. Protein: CASSYEGTAYGYTF.

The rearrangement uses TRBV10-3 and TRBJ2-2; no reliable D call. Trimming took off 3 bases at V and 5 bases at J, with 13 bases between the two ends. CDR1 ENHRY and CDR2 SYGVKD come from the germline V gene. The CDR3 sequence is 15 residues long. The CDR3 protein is CAISDSLPRTGELFF. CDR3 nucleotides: TGTGCCATCAGTGATAGTTTGCCCCGAACCGGGGAGCTGTTTTTT.

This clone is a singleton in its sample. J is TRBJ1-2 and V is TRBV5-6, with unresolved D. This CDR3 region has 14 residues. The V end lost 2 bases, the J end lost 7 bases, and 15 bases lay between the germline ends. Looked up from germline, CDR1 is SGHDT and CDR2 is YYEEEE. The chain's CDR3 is CASSFGSPVVGYTF. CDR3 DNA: TGTGCCAGCAGCTTTGGGTCCCCGGTGGTTGGCTACACCTTC.

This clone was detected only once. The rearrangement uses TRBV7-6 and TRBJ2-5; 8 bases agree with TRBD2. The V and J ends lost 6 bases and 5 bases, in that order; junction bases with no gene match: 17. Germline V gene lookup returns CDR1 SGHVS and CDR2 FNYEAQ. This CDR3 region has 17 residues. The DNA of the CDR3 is TGTGCCAGCAGTCGATTCCGGGGGACGGGGGGGAGCGAGACCCAGTACTTC. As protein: CASSRFRGTGGSETQYF.

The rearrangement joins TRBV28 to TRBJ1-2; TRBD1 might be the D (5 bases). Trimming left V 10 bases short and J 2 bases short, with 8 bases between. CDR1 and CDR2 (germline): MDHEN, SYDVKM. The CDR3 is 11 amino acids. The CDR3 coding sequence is TGTGCCACCAACAGGAACTATGGCTACACCTTC. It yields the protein CATNRNYGYTF.

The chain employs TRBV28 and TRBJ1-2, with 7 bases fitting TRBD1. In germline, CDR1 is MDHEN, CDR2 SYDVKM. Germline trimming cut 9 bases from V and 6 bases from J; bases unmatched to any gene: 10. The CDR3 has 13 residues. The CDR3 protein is CASMALQGNGYTF. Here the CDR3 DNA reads TGTGCCAGTATGGCATTACAGGGGAATGGCTACACCTTC.

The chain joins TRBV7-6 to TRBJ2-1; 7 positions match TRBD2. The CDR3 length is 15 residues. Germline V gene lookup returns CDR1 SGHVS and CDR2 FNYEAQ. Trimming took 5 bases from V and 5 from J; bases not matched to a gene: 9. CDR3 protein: CASSPLGLTNNEQFF. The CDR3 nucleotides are TGTGCCAGCAGCCCCTTGGGACTAACGAACAATGAGCAGTTCTTC.

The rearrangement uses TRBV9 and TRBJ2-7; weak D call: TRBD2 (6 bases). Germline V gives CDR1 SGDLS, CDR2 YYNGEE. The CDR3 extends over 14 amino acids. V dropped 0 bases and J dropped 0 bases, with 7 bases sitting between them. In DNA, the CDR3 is TGTGCCAGCAGCGTAGCGGGACTCTCCTACGAGCAGTACTTC. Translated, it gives CASSVAGLSYEQYF.

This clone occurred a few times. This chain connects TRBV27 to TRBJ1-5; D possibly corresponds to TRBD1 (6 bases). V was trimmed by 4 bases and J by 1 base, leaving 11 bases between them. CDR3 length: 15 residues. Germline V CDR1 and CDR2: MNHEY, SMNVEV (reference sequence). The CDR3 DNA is TGTGCCAGCAGTTGGACAGTGGGAAGCAATCAGCCCCAGCATTTT. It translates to CASSWTVGSNQPQHF.